The clone carrying this TCR beta chain was found many times. Antigen: not known. This sample is part of a study of molecular identifiers for immune sequencing clone quantification. Previously described methods and listed TCR primers were employed for the bulk TCR libraries. One entry per CDR3 protein, called by TCRdb with MiXCR from the PCR reads. The table lists 600,000 to 650,000 distinct CDR3 sequences, just under 20% of them singletons. This CDR3 spans 20 amino acids. Germline assignment: CDR1 LGHNA and CDR2 YSLEER. The V and J ends lost 0 bases and 4 bases respectively, with 22 bases between them. Study-wide findings and caveats: More than 99% of effector molecules, versus under 1% of naive-cell molecules, belonged to clones above 20 RNA copies.

The sample consisted of naive CD8+ T cells from blood, with Jurkat cell RNA spiked in. Subset indicated: FACS-sorted CD8+CD4-CCR7+CD45RA+ naive T cells. The V gene is TRBV4-3, the J gene TRBJ2-6, with D tentatively TRBD1 or TRBD2 (5 bases each). This receptor was obtained from a human donor in good health. Some libraries in this study had Jurkat cell RNA spiked in. This chain's CDR3 is CASSQDWGYMDSSGANVLTF. CDR3 coding DNA: TGCGCCAGCAGCCAAGATTGGGGGTATATGGACTCAAGCGGGGCCAACGTCCTGACTTTC.